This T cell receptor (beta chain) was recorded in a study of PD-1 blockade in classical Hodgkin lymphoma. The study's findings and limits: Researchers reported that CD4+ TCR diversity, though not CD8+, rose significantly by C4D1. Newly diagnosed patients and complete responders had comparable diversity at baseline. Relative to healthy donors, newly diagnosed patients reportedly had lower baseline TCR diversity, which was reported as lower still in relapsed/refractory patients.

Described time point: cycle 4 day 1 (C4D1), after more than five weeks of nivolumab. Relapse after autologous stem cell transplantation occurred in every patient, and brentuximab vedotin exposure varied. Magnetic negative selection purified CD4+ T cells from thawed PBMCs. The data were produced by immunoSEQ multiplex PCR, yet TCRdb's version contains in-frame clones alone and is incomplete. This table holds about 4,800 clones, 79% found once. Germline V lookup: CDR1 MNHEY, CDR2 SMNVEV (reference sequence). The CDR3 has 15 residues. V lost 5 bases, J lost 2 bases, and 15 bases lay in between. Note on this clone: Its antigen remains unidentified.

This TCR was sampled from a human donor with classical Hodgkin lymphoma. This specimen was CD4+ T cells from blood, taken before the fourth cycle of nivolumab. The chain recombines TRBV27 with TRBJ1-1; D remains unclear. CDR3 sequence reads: CASSAYGSLNTEAFF. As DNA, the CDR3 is TGTGCCAGCAGTGCTTACGGGTCTTTAAACACTGAAGCTTTCTTT.